This T cell receptor (beta chain) comes out of a study of T cell responses to AZD1222 COVID-19 vaccine. For the study at large: Some second doses came at about 4 weeks and others at about 12 weeks; these were pooled.

Study results and caveats: Most donors were white British, females outnumbered males, and clonal diversity was possibly underestimated. Receipt of two AZD1222 doses was followed by a rise in Spike-specific TCR breadth and depth. A reported finding is that nearly half of spike-specific TCRs target unmutated variant regions.

V was clipped by 4 bases and J by 5 bases; unmatched bases: 9. The germline CDR1 and CDR2 sequences are LNHDA and SQIVND (reference sequence). This CDR3 is 15 amino acids long. About this clone itself: Its antigen is not identified.

Libraries were prepared by immunoSEQ multiplex PCR; TCRdb keeps only in-frame clonotypes and omits some of them. The data hold approximately 140,000 clones, with about 93% observed a single time. The source was peripheral blood, collected on day 0 of AZD1222 vaccination. The origin of this receptor is an adult in good health. This rearrangement joins TRBV19 to TRBJ2-5; 8 positions match TRBD1. CDR3 in DNA: TGTGCCAGTAGTACCACCAGGGGGCAAGGGGAGACCCAGTACTTC. This translates into CASSTTRGQGETQYF.